The 25 T cell receptor beta chains presented below share a single source sample, sequenced in a study of blood T cell repertoires in COVID-19. TCRdb's table, derived via immunoSEQ multiplex PCR, lists solely in-frame clones and lacks some. The table records about 220,000 clones, approximately 85% of them present only once. The sample comprised peripheral blood. The receptors shown here come from a woman in her seventies with COVID-19, enrolled during active disease.

This chain connects TRBV28 to TRBJ1-2; D not resolved. The CDR3 spans 11 residues. Germline V lookup: CDR1 MDHEN, CDR2 SYDVKM. V dropped 3 bases and J dropped 6 bases, with 5 bases sitting between them. This chain's CDR3 is CASSLRDGYTF. CDR3 coding DNA: TGTGCCAGCAGTTTGAGGGATGGCTACACCTTC.

V is TRBV19 and J is TRBJ1-5; a weak D match, TRBD1 (6 bases). Germline V gene data show CDR1 as LNHDA and CDR2 as SQIVND (reference sequence). Trimming stripped 7 bases from V and 6 bases from J, with 22 bases between. The CDR3 contains 16 residues. CDR3 sequence: CASTSTQGGLPQPQHF. The DNA for the CDR3 is TGTGCCAGTACCTCTACACAGGGCGGACTCCCTCAGCCCCAGCATTTT.

The chain recombines TRBV21-1 with TRBJ1-6; the DNA was not compared with TRBD1, the D call given in the table. TRBV21-1 is a recognized pseudogene. The CDR3 loop spans 18 amino acids. The CDR3 nucleotides read TGTGCCAGCAGCAAAGGGACAGGGAGGTTGTTAGTGAGTTCACCCCTCCACTTT. Residues: CASSKGTGRLLVSSPLHF.

This clone appeared a few times. The J gene is TRBJ1-5, the V gene TRBV5-6, with D maybe TRBD1 (5 bases). The CDR3 length is 15 residues. V lost 0 bases and J lost 4, with 11 bases in between. Germline values: CDR1 SGHDT, CDR2 YYEEEE. The CDR3 loop reads CASSLGLQDNQPQHF. The CDR3 DNA is TGTGCCAGCAGCTTGGGTTTACAGGATAATCAGCCCCAGCATTTT.

As regards this clone: This CDR3 is also generated by other DNA sequences in the sample. V and J are TRBV5-4 and TRBJ2-7, with 11 positions matching TRBD2. The CDR3 totals 15 residues. Germline-derived CDR1 and CDR2 are SGHNT and YYREEE (reference sequence). With 0 bases clipped from V and 1 base from J, the junction kept 0 bases outside the gene matches. CDR3 region: CASSLGTSGSYEQYF. The CDR3 DNA follows: TGTGCCAGCAGCTTGGGGACTAGCGGGTCCTACGAGCAGTACTTC.

The CDR3 bases are TGTGCCAGCAGCCTGCTCAACAGCCAAGAGACCCAGTACTTC. Protein sequence: CASSLLNSQETQYF. This chain uses TRBV11-3 with TRBJ2-5, with D unclear. The CDR3 is 14 residues long. V was shortened by 5 bases and J by 1 base, with 11 bases between the two germline ends. Germline loops: CDR1 SGHNT, CDR2 YENEEA.

The gene calls are TRBV15 and TRBJ2-7, with TRBD1 as a possible D gene (6 bases). Germline V lookup: CDR1 LNHNV, CDR2 YYDKDF (reference sequence). This CDR3 comprises 15 residues. The germline V and J ends were trimmed by 3 bases and 3 bases, with 15 bases remaining between them. The CDR3 loop reads CATSSRPQTGYEQYF. In DNA form, the CDR3 reads TGTGCCACCAGCAGCCGCCCCCAGACAGGCTACGAGCAGTACTTC.

A few counts support this clone. The V call is TRBV6-5, the J call TRBJ1-1; tentative D call: TRBD1 (5 bases). Deletions cut 6 bases from V and 1 base from J, with 12 bases between. CDR3 length: 14 amino acids. Looked up from germline, CDR1 is MNHEY and CDR2 is SVGAGI. CDR3 region: CASSLGLSNTEAFF. The DNA of the CDR3 is TGTGCCAGCAGCTTGGGGCTCTCGAACACTGAAGCTTTCTTT.

In its sample, this clone was seen once. This chain uses TRBV3-1 (or the pseudogene TRBV3-2) with TRBJ2-7; 7 positions match TRBD2. The length of the CDR3 is 15 residues. Trimming took 3 bases from V and 2 from J; bases not matched to a gene: 7. Germline CDR1 reads LGHDT; CDR2 reads YNNKEL (reference sequence). As DNA, the CDR3 is TGTGCCAGCAGCCAGACTAGCAACCCCACCTACGAGCAGTACTTC. Amino acids: CASSQTSNPTYEQYF.

The chain recombines TRBV9 with TRBJ1-3; 8 bases agree with TRBD1. V shed 1 base and J 6 bases; nucleotides not matched to a gene: 9. The CDR3 runs to 16 residues. Per germline, CDR1 SGDLS and CDR2 YYNGEE. CDR3 bases: TGTGCCAGCAGCGTAAGTCAGGGACAGGCACTAAACACCATATATTTT. Its protein is CASSVSQGQALNTIYF.

The V gene is TRBV7-3, the J gene TRBJ2-1, with 8 bases identical to TRBD1. This CDR3 region has 16 residues. Germline V gene sequence: CDR1 SGHTA, CDR2 FQGTGA. The trim removed 4 bases at V and 5 bases at J, leaving 10 bases unmatched. The CDR3 here is CASSSRVGTGNNEQFF. In nucleotides, the CDR3 is TGTGCCAGCAGCTCTCGCGTCGGGACAGGAAACAATGAGCAGTTCTTC.

The chain employs TRBV5-4 and TRBJ1-4; TRBD1 matches 11 bases. Germline trimming cut 4 bases from V and 8 bases from J; bases unmatched to any gene: 4. Per the germline V gene, CDR1 is SGHNT and CDR2 is YYREEE (reference sequence). This CDR3 has 14 residues. The CDR3 bases are TGTGCCAGCAGCAGGACAGGGGGCTTAGAAAAACTGTTTTTT. It encodes CASSRTGGLEKLFF.

This clone was observed a few times. In DNA form, the CDR3 reads TGTGCCAGCAGCCCATCTAGGTACAATGAGCAGTTCTTC. This sequence encodes CASSPSRYNEQFF. V and J are TRBV7-3 and TRBJ2-1, with D unclear. The V end lost 5 bases, the J end lost 4 bases, and 9 bases lay between the germline ends. Germline CDR1 is SGHTA and CDR2 is FQGTGA. The length of the CDR3 is 13 residues.

The J gene is TRBJ1-4, the V gene TRBV12-5; 7 bases are a match to TRBD1. V lost 5 bases to trimming and J lost 4 bases; unmatched junction nucleotides: 4. This CDR3 is built from 14 residues. Germline V gene sequence: CDR1 LGHNT, CDR2 FRNRAP. The CDR3 protein is CASGLGQDNEKLFF. The DNA of the CDR3 is TGTGCTAGTGGTCTAGGACAGGATAATGAAAAACTGTTTTTT.

The CDR3 DNA is TGTGCCAGCAGTTACGGGGTTAGCGGGGTTGAGACCCAGTACTTC. It translates to CASSYGVSGVETQYF. This rearrangement joins TRBV6-5 to TRBJ2-5; TRBD2 agrees at 8 bases. This CDR3 is built from 15 residues. Germline V gene lookup returns CDR1 MNHEY and CDR2 SVGAGI. The J segment lost 5 bases and the V segment lost 2 bases, leaving 7 bases of the junction unmatched.

The chain links TRBV5-1 to TRBJ1-6; D not certain. V was cut by 1 base and J by 3 bases, with 8 bases left in between. CDR3 size: 15 residues. Germline values: CDR1 SGHRS, CDR2 YFSETQ. CDR3 loop: CASSLSGNYNSPLHF. The CDR3 bases are TGCGCCAGCAGCTTGAGCGGGAACTATAATTCACCCCTCCACTTT. Drawing the rest from reference TRBV5-1 and TRBJ1-6, the complete variable domain is KAGVTQTPRYLIKTRGQQVTLSCSPISGHRSVSWYQQTPGQGLQFLFEYFSETQRNKGNFPGRFSGRQFSNSRSEMNVSTLELGDSALYLCASSLSGNYNSPLHFGNGTRLTVT.

The chain is built from TRBV11-2 and TRBJ1-2, with 10 positions matching TRBD1. This CDR3 spans 14 amino acids. Per germline, CDR1 SGHAT and CDR2 FQNNGV. Trimming cost V 5 bases and J 6 bases; bases outside gene matches: 6. CDR3 in amino acids: CASSPGQGENGYTF. The CDR3 bases are TGTGCCAGCAGCCCCGGACAGGGGGAGAATGGCTACACCTTC. Supplemented by reference TRBV11-2 and TRBJ1-2, the full variable domain reads EAGVAQSPRYKIIEKRQSVAFWCNPISGHATLYWYQQILGQGPKLLIQFQNNGVVDDSQLPKDRFSAERLKGVDSTLKIQPAKLEDSAVYLCASSPGQGENGYTFGSGTRLTVV.

The chain employs TRBV6-2 or TRBV6-3 and TRBJ1-2; 9 nucleotides align to TRBD1. V lost 0 bases to trimming and J lost 4 bases; unmatched junction nucleotides: 15. This CDR3 region has 19 residues. CDR1 is MNHEY and CDR2 is SVGEGT in the germline V gene. The CDR3 sequence: CASSYSFAATGGYSYGYTF. The CDR3 nucleotides are TGTGCCAGCAGTTACTCTTTTGCGGCGACAGGGGGATATAGCTATGGCTACACCTTC.

V usage is TRBV3-1 (or the pseudogene TRBV3-2) and J usage is TRBJ1-2; unclear D gene. Trimming stripped 0 bases from V and 7 bases from J, with 9 bases between. CDR1 is LGHDT, CDR2 YNNKEL, per germline (reference sequence). CDR3 length: 13 amino acids. The DNA of the CDR3 is TGTGCCAGCAGCCAAGAAACCGTGAGTGGCTACACCTTC. It encodes CASSQETVSGYTF.

This clone was detected once. The genes are TRBV14 and TRBJ1-1, with 8 bases identical to TRBD1. This CDR3 is 12 amino acids long. Looked up from germline, CDR1 is SGHDN and CDR2 is FVKESK. Unmatched junction bases numbered 4, after V lost 6 bases and J lost 7 bases. In DNA form, the CDR3 reads TGTGCCAGCAGTCTGGACAGGGATGAAGCTTTCTTT. Encoded protein: CASSLDRDEAFF.

CDR3 bases: TGCGCCAGCAGCCAAGAGGCAAGCGGGAGTTACTCCTACGAGCAGTACTTC. Protein: CASSQEASGSYSYEQYF. The J gene is TRBJ2-7, the V gene TRBV4-3; 8 positions agree with TRBD2. V shed 0 bases, J shed 0 bases, and the junction held 7 bases outside the gene matches. The CDR3 is made up of 17 amino acids. Germline CDR1 and CDR2: LGHNA and YSLEER.

This chain links TRBV19 with TRBJ1-2; TRBD1 aligns across 9 bases. CDR3 size: 11 residues. Unmatched junction bases numbered 1, after V lost 7 bases and J lost 7 bases. Germline V lookup: CDR1 LNHDA, CDR2 SQIVND (reference sequence). The CDR3 nucleotides read TGTGCCAGTAAGGACAGGGGTGGCTACACCTTC. It encodes CASKDRGGYTF.

This clone has only one observation. The genes are TRBV29-1 and TRBJ1-1; D uncertain. This CDR3 has 14 residues. Germline lookup yields CDR1 SQVTM and CDR2 ANQGSEA. V was cut by 2 bases and J by 0 bases, with 10 bases left in between. The DNA for the CDR3 is TGCAGCGTTGAATCGGGGTTCATGAACACTGAAGCTTTCTTT. Translated, it gives CSVESGFMNTEAFF.

This clone has only one observation. The chain combines TRBV11-2 with TRBJ2-7, with a possible D match to TRBD2 (6 bases). The CDR3 runs 14 residues. The germline V gene has CDR1 SGHAT and CDR2 FQNNGV. V was trimmed by 3 bases and J by 4 bases, leaving 13 bases between them. DNA of the CDR3: TGTGCCAGCAGCTTTGGAGGGCCAGTGTACGAGCAGTACTTC. The encoded protein is CASSFGGPVYEQYF.

The count of this clone is one. The V and J genes are TRBV28 and TRBJ1-5; no clear D gene. The germline V gene encodes CDR1 MDHEN and CDR2 SYDVKM. V lost 4 bases, J lost 3 bases, and 13 bases lay in between. The CDR3 totals 15 residues. The CDR3 here is CASSSPGSLNQPQHF. The CDR3 DNA follows: TGTGCCAGCAGTTCCCCTGGCAGTCTCAATCAGCCCCAGCATTTT.